The T cell receptor beta chain described here comes from a study of CD8 T cells in ankylosing spondylitis. Findings and limits, study-wide: Apparently characteristic of ankylosing spondylitis blood was a TCR beta motif (eight highly homologous variants). Several of the motif variants were reported before in synovial fluid and blood from reactive arthritis.

This clonotype was counted ten times or more. Its target is unknown. There are 15 residues in the CDR3. Trimming at V came to 6 bases and at J to 1 base, leaving 6 bases not matched to a gene. Germline lookup yields CDR1 MGHRA and CDR2 YSYEKL. For TCR beta, libraries came from quantitative 5'-RACE with molecular barcodes. One entry per CDR3 protein results from TCRdb running MiXCR on the 5' RACE reads. The table records 200,000 to 250,000 distinct CDR3 sequences, 6% to 8% of them present only once. V gene TRBV4-1 combines with J gene TRBJ2-7, with 10 bases aligning to TRBD1. What was sequenced was blood, either unsorted or a sorted T cell fraction (not recorded which). The source is a male donor with ankylosing spondylitis. The CDR3 spells CASSVRDRGSYEQYF. CDR3 nucleotide sequence: TGCGCCAGCAGTGTTCGGGACAGGGGTTCCTACGAGCAGTACTTC.